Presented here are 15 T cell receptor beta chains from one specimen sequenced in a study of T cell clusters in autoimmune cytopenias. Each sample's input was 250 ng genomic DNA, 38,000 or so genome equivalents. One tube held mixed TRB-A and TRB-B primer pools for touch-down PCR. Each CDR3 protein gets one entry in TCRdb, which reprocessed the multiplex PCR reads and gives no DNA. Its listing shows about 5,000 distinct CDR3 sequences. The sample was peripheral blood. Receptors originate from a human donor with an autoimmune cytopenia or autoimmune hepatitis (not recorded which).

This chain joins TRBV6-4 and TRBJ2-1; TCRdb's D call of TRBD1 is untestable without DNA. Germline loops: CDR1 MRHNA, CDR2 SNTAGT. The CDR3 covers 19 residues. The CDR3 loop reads CASSDSYEGGGSSYNEQFF.

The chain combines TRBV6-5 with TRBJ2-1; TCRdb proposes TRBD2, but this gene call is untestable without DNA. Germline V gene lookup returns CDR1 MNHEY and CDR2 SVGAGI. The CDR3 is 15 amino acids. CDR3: CASSLERGAYNEQFF.

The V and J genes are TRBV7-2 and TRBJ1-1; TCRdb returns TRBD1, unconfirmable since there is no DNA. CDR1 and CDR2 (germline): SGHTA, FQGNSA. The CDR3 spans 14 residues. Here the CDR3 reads CASSWGDRGDEAFF.

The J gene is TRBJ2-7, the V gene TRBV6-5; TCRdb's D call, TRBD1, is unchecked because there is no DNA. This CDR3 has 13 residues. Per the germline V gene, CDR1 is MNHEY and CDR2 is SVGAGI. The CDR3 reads CASADRESYEQYF.

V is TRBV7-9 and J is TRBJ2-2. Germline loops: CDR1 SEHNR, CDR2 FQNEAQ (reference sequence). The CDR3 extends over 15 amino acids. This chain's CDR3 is CASSFGWANTGELFF. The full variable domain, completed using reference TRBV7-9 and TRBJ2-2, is DTGVSQNPRHKITKRGQNVTFRCDPISEHNRLYWYRQTLGQGPEFLTYFQNEAQLEKSRLLSDRFSAERPKGSFSTLEIQRTEQGDSAMYLCASSFGWANTGELFFGEGSRLTVL.

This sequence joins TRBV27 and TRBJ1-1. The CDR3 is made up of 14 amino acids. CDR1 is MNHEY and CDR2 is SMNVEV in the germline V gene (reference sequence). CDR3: CASSSAGALTEAFF.

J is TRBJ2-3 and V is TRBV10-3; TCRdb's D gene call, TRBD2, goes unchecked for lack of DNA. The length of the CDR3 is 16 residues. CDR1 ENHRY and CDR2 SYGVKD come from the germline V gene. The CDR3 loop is CAIRSRGASLTDTQYF.

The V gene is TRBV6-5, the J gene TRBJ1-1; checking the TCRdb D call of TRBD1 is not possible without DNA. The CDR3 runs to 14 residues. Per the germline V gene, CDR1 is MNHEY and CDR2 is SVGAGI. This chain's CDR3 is CASSYDPGNTEAFF.

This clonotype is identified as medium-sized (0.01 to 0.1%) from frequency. The CDR3 is CATSRWTGGNSYNEQFF. The V call is TRBV15, the J call TRBJ2-1; TCRdb picks TRBD1, but there is no DNA to check that call. Germline lookup yields CDR1 LNHNV and CDR2 YYDKDF (reference sequence). This CDR3 spans 17 amino acids.

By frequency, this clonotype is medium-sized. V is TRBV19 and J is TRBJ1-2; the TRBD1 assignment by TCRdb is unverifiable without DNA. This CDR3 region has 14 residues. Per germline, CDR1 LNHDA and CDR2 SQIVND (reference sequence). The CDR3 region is CASIQTGIAHGYTF.

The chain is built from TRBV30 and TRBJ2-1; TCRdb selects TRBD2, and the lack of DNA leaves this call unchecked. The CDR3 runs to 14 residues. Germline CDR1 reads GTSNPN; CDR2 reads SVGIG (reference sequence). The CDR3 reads CAWSSGGIKGEQFF.

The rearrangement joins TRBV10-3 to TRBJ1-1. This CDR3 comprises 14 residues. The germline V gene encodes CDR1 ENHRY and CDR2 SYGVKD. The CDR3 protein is CATYERGDRTEAFF.

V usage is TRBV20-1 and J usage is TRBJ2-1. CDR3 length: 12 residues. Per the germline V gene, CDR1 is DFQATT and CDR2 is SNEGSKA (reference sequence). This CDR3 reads CSASYPGNEQFF.

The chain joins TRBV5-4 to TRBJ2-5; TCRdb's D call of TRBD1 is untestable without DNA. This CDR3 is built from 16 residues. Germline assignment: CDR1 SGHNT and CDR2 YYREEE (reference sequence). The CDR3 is CASSLGGSGLGETQYF.

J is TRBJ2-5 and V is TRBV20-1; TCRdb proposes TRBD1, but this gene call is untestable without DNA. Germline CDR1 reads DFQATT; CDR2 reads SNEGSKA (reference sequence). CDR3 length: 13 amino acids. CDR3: CSANGQLEETQYF.